Below are 6 T cell receptor beta chains sequenced from a single sample in a study of T-cell memory formation after mild COVID-19. TCRdb processed the 5' RACE reads anew with MiXCR; each CDR3 protein has one entry. The sample has about 200,000 distinct CDR3 sequences, around 19% seen once. The sequenced sample consisted of PBMCs or a T cell subset sorted from them (not recorded which). The source is an adult woman who had mild COVID-19 (a few samples of this study predate the infection). Cell type and time point are not known.

This clonotype occurred many times. The V and J genes are TRBV20-1 and TRBJ2-1; 8 positions agree with TRBD2. The germline V gene has CDR1 DFQATT and CDR2 SNEGSKA (reference sequence). The CDR3 is made up of 16 amino acids. V lost 0 bases and J lost 1; bases outside the gene matches: 5. The CDR3 DNA reads as TGCAGTGCTAGAGATCCCGCGGGAGGATCCTACAATGAGCAGTTCTTC. Amino acid sequence: CSARDPAGGSYNEQFF.

This clonotype was counted a few times. The rearrangement links TRBV7-3 to TRBJ2-2; D may be TRBD1 or TRBD2 (5 bases each). V lost 1 base and J lost 3, with 21 bases in between. The CDR3 totals 19 residues. Germline CDR1 SGHTA, CDR2 FQGTGA. As DNA, the CDR3 is TGTGCCAGCAGCTTAAGGGGCTCAGGGACCCGTTGGGACACCGGGGAGCTGTTTTTT. Translating it yields CASSLRGSGTRWDTGELFF.

The rearrangement uses TRBV6-2 or TRBV6-3 and TRBJ1-1; D is unclear. Germline V gives CDR1 MNHEY, CDR2 SVGEGT. CDR3 length: 13 residues. Deletions cut 8 bases from V and 11 bases from J, with 21 bases between. The CDR3 DNA sequence: TGTGCCAGCTGTAAGGTGGAAGATGGCGGTGCTTTCTTT. Its protein product is CASCKVEDGGAFF.

This clonotype was detected only a few times. V and J are TRBV3-1 and TRBJ2-7; D remains ambiguous. Germline lookup yields CDR1 LGHDT and CDR2 YNNKEL (reference sequence). The V end lost 0 bases, the J end lost 3 bases, and 9 bases lay between the germline ends. The CDR3 has 14 amino acids. The CDR3: CASSQEFEHYEQYF. In DNA form, the CDR3 reads TGTGCCAGCAGCCAAGAATTTGAGCACTACGAGCAGTACTTC.

This rearrangement joins TRBV6-5 to TRBJ2-6, with D hard to call. CDR3 length: 19 amino acids. The germline gives CDR1 MNHEY, CDR2 SVGAGI. V was trimmed by 0 bases and J by 0 bases, leaving 15 bases between them. The CDR3 protein is CASSYSGSGPLSGANVLTF. CDR3 sequence (DNA): TGTGCCAGCAGTTACTCGGGGTCAGGCCCCCTCTCTGGGGCCAACGTCCTGACTTTC.

V usage is TRBV14 and J usage is TRBJ1-1; weak D call: TRBD1 (6 bases). Germline assignment: CDR1 SGHDN and CDR2 FVKESK. The V gene lost 4 bases and the J gene lost 4 bases, with 16 bases spanning the gap. This CDR3 is 15 amino acids long. For the CDR3, the DNA is TGTGCCAGCAGCCCCCCGGGAACGGGGGCCACTGAAGCTTTCTTT. Residues: CASSPPGTGATEAFF.